These 18 T cell receptor beta chains originate from one sample sequenced in a study of blood T cell repertoires in COVID-19. Assay used: immunoSEQ multiplex PCR; TCRdb lists only in-frame clones, some missing. Counted here are 270,000 or so clones, 90% occurring once; the ten biggest clones make up around 2.3%. Sequenced: peripheral blood. These receptors came from a woman in her sixties or seventies with COVID-19, enrolled during active disease.

This chain's CDR3 is CASSQLDRTTEAFF. CDR3 nucleotides: TGTGCCAGCAGCCAACTCGACAGGACCACTGAAGCTTTCTTT. The J gene is TRBJ1-1, the V gene TRBV3-1 (or the pseudogene TRBV3-2); tentative D call: TRBD1 (6 bases). The V end lost 2 bases, the J end lost 4 bases, and 11 bases lay between the germline ends. The CDR3 has 14 amino acids. Germline assignment: CDR1 LGHDT and CDR2 YNNKEL (reference sequence).

The J gene is TRBJ2-1, the V gene TRBV7-8, with 7 bases that match TRBD1. This CDR3 has 14 residues. Per the germline V gene, CDR1 is SGHVS and CDR2 is FQNEAQ. The ends lost 5 bases at V and 6 bases at J; junction bases unmatched: 7. CDR3 sequence reads: CASSTPGQTNEQFF. CDR3 bases: TGTGCCAGCAGCACGCCGGGACAGACCAATGAGCAGTTCTTC. The variable domain in full, completed from reference TRBV7-8 and TRBJ2-1, reads GAGVSQSPRYKVAKRGQDVALRCDPISGHVSLFWYQQALGQGPEFLTYFQNEAQLDKSGLPSDRFFAERPEGSVSTLKIQRTQQEDSAVYLCASSTPGQTNEQFFGPGTRLTVL.

The rearrangement uses TRBV4-3 and TRBJ2-2; 8 positions match TRBD2. Trimming at V came to 4 bases and at J to 5 bases, leaving 6 bases not matched to a gene. Germline V gene lookup returns CDR1 LGHNA and CDR2 YSLEER. The CDR3 is 15 amino acids. The CDR3 nucleotides are TGCGCCAGCAGCCTTGCGGGGGGAGGTACCGGGGAGCTGTTTTTT. Translation: CASSLAGGGTGELFF.

This CDR3 is CASSRQGRQPQHF. For the CDR3, the DNA is TGTGCCAGCAGTCGACAGGGTCGTCAGCCCCAGCATTTT. This sequence joins TRBV12-3 or TRBV12-4 and TRBJ1-5, with 7 bases that match TRBD1. Trimming removed 5 bases from V and 6 bases from J; junction bases left unmatched: 4. The CDR3 totals 13 residues.

The chain couples TRBV7-9 to TRBJ2-7; a weak D match, TRBD1 (6 bases). Trimming removed 5 bases from V and 2 bases from J, with 16 bases in between. The length of the CDR3 is 15 residues. Germline V gene sequence: CDR1 SEHNR, CDR2 FQNEAQ (reference sequence). The CDR3 region is CASSQTAGATYEQYF. The CDR3 region has the DNA TGTGCCAGCAGCCAGACGGCAGGGGCTACCTACGAGCAGTACTTC.

This clone was detected only once. The chain carries TRBV25-1 and TRBJ1-6; possibly TRBD1 for D (5 bases). The length of the CDR3 is 16 residues. Germline values: CDR1 MGHDK, CDR2 SYGVNS. Trimming cost V 2 bases and J 9 bases, with 17 bases left between them. CDR3 nucleotides: TGTGCCAGCAGTGAAATCTCCTCCGGTAGGGGTTCACCCCTCCACTTT. Protein: CASSEISSGRGSPLHF. Supplemented by reference TRBV25-1 and TRBJ1-6, the full variable domain reads EADIYQTPRYLVIGTGKKITLECSQTMGHDKMYWYQQDPGMELHLIHYSYGVNSTEKGDLSSESTVSRIRTEHFPLTLESARPSHTSQYLCASSEISSGRGSPLHFGNGTRLTVT.

This chain uses TRBV7-8 with TRBJ1-3; 8 positions agree with TRBD1. This CDR3 is 19 amino acids long. Germline V gene data show CDR1 as SGHVS and CDR2 as FQNEAQ. The trim removed 4 bases at V and 1 base at J, leaving 15 bases unmatched. CDR3 DNA sequence: TGTGCCAGCAGCTACAACATATTCGACAGGGGACGGTCTGGAAACACCATATATTTT. Protein product: CASSYNIFDRGRSGNTIYF. The full variable domain, in which reference TRBV7-8 and TRBJ1-3 provide the parts outside the CDR3, is GAGVSQSPRYKVAKRGQDVALRCDPISGHVSLFWYQQALGQGPEFLTYFQNEAQLDKSGLPSDRFFAERPEGSVSTLKIQRTQQEDSAVYLCASSYNIFDRGRSGNTIYFGEGSWLTVV.

The chain links TRBV4-1 to TRBJ2-1, with D possibly TRBD2 on 6 matching bases. Germline loops: CDR1 MGHRA, CDR2 YSYEKL. Trimming shortened V by 3 bases and J by 1 base, and 13 bases separated the two germline ends. CDR3 length: 16 amino acids. The CDR3 loop is CASSQEGLQSYNEQFF. The CDR3 DNA is TGCGCCAGCAGCCAGGAGGGACTCCAGTCCTACAATGAGCAGTTCTTC.

V is TRBV9 and J is TRBJ1-1, with D perhaps matching TRBD1 (5 bases). The CDR3 extends over 14 amino acids. CDR1 SGDLS and CDR2 YYNGEE come from the germline V gene. V dropped 0 bases and J dropped 1 base, with 7 bases sitting between them. The CDR3 protein is CASSVGQRNTEAFF. As DNA, the CDR3 is TGTGCCAGCAGCGTAGGACAGAGGAACACTGAAGCTTTCTTT.

The V and J genes are TRBV30 and TRBJ1-4; D is possibly TRBD1 (6 bases). Trimming shortened V by 1 base and J by 8 bases, and 17 bases separated the two germline ends. Germline values: CDR1 GTSNPN, CDR2 SVGIG (reference sequence). This CDR3 is 15 amino acids long. The DNA for the CDR3 is TGTGCCTGGAGTGGGGGGTCGGGACAAGGAGAAAAACTGTTTTTT. As protein: CAWSGGSGQGEKLFF.

The chain uses TRBV5-1 and TRBJ2-5; 10 bases are a match to TRBD1. V shed 4 bases and J 3 bases; nucleotides not matched to a gene: 9. There are 16 residues in the CDR3. CDR1 is SGHRS, CDR2 YFSETQ, per germline. This CDR3 reads CASSGATTGGKETQYF. The CDR3 nucleotides are TGCGCCAGCAGCGGGGCTACGACAGGGGGCAAAGAGACCCAGTACTTC.

This chain joins TRBV2 and TRBJ1-4; 7 nucleotides agree with TRBD1. Germline CDR1 and CDR2: SNHLY and FYNNEI. Germline trimming cut 2 bases from V and 13 bases from J; bases unmatched to any gene: 7. The CDR3 consists of 13 residues. The CDR3 DNA reads TGTGCCAGCAGTGAACCGACAGGGAGGACACTGTTTTTT. Translating gives CASSEPTGRTLFF.

The CDR3 DNA follows: TGTGCCAGCAGCCGATCCAGGAACAATGAGCAGTTCTTC. Translated, it gives CASSRSRNNEQFF. The chain is built from TRBV7-2 and TRBJ2-1; D is unclear. The CDR3 loop spans 13 amino acids. V was cut by 5 bases and J by 5 bases, with 10 bases left in between. Germline CDR1 and CDR2: SGHTA and FQGNSA.

The DNA of the CDR3 is TGTGCCAGTAGGGGTAGTAAAGCTGGAAACACCATATATTTT. Its protein product is CASRGSKAGNTIYF. The chain couples TRBV6-5 to TRBJ1-3; weak D call: TRBD1 (5 bases). V shed 9 bases and J shed 2 bases, with 14 bases lying between them. The CDR3 covers 14 residues. Germline CDR1 MNHEY, CDR2 SVGAGI.

The genes are TRBV29-1 and TRBJ1-1; 8 nucleotides align to TRBD1. CDR3 size: 11 residues. Germline assignment: CDR1 SQVTM and CDR2 ANQGSEA. J was trimmed by 9 bases and V by 4 bases; bases with no gene match: 4. The CDR3 DNA is TGCAGCGTTGGGGCAGGGGGCAAAGCTTTCTTT. Protein sequence: CSVGAGGKAFF.

The rearrangement uses TRBV7-2 and TRBJ1-5, with D unclear. CDR1 and CDR2 from the germline V gene are SGHTA and FQGNSA. The CDR3 length is 14 residues. Trimming cost V 1 base and J 4 bases, with 8 bases left between them. The CDR3 DNA reads as TGTGCCAGCAGCTTAGGTTCGGGGAATCAGCCCCAGCATTTT. Protein: CASSLGSGNQPQHF.

The chain links TRBV25-1 to TRBJ1-2; possibly TRBD1 for D (5 bases). The CDR3 is made up of 14 amino acids. Trimming stripped 1 base from V and 8 bases from J, with 14 bases between. The germline V gene encodes CDR1 MGHDK and CDR2 SYGVNS. The chain's CDR3 is CASSELGPLGGYTF. DNA for the CDR3: TGTGCCAGCAGTGAATTGGGGCCCTTGGGAGGCTACACCTTC.

The genes are TRBV7-2 and TRBJ2-3; D is possibly TRBD2 (5 bases). Trimming took off 1 base at V and 1 base at J, with 6 bases between the two ends. The CDR3 length is 14 residues. Germline V gives CDR1 SGHTA, CDR2 FQGNSA. In DNA, the CDR3 is TGTGCCAGCAGCTTAGGAGCGGGCACAGATACGCAGTATTTT. This codes for CASSLGAGTDTQYF.